Each of the 32 T cell receptor beta chains below was sequenced from the same sample in a study of human T cells and chemical hapten exposure. TCRdb re-analysed the RACE reads in MiXCR, keeping a single row per CDR3 protein. The table records some 36,000 distinct CDR3 sequences, more than 9% of them present only once. The time point: patch test 3, about 24 weeks after DPC sensitization. Regarding treatment: therapeutic diphenylcyclopropenone sensitization with weekly scalp DPC. Total RNA extraction was carried out from unfractionated whole blood. Material: whole blood, obtained in connection with sensitization to the hapten diphenylcyclopropenone (DPC). The receptors come from a man aged 50 to 59 with alopecia areata. Some clones in this sample may be carry-over from other donors' samples.

This clonotype was seen only a few times. This chain connects TRBV4-1 to TRBJ2-1; perhaps D is TRBD1 or TRBD2 (5 bases each). This CDR3 has 16 residues. The V gene's germline CDR1 is MGHRA and CDR2 YSYEKL. The V end lost 7 bases, the J end lost 5 bases, and 21 bases lay between the germline ends. CDR3 sequence: CASIPWVGRENNEQFF. The CDR3 nucleotides read TGCGCCAGCATCCCGTGGGTAGGCAGGGAGAACAATGAGCAGTTCTTC.

This clonotype was seen repeatedly, ten times or more. The J gene is TRBJ2-7, the V gene TRBV20-1; TRBD2 matches at 7 bases. Germline V gene sequence: CDR1 DFQATT, CDR2 SNEGSKA (reference sequence). The V gene end was trimmed by 0 bases and the J gene end by 6 bases; junction bases not matched to a gene: 8. The CDR3 is 14 amino acids. The CDR3 region is CSARDLTSLGEQYF. For the CDR3, the DNA is TGCAGTGCTAGAGATCTGACTAGCTTGGGCGAGCAGTACTTC.

This clonotype was seen a handful of times. The chain uses TRBV29-1 and TRBJ2-3; D unclear. CDR3 length: 13 amino acids. The germline CDR1 and CDR2 sequences are SQVTM and ANQGSEA. Between the trimmed V and J ends, which lost 0 bases and 4 bases, there was a span of 8 bases. This CDR3 reads CSVEDRASDTQYF. In DNA, the CDR3 is TGCAGCGTTGAAGATCGAGCATCAGATACGCAGTATTTT.

The chain combines TRBV27 with TRBJ1-3; D is unclear. Per germline, CDR1 MNHEY and CDR2 SMNVEV (reference sequence). There are 13 residues in the CDR3. V was trimmed by 4 bases and J by 3 bases, leaving 7 bases between them. The CDR3 DNA reads as TGTGCCAGCAGTTCCTACCTTGGAAACACCATATATTTT. Encoded protein: CASSSYLGNTIYF.

This clonotype was detected ten times or more. The chain couples TRBV29-1 to TRBJ2-1, with 9 bases lining up with TRBD2. Germline CDR1 SQVTM, CDR2 ANQGSEA. The CDR3 has 15 amino acids. With V trimmed by 7 bases and J by 12 bases, 19 bases remained unmatched. The CDR3 here is CSEMTGTSPRGGQFF. CDR3 nucleotides: TGCAGCGAGATGACCGGGACTAGCCCCCGGGGTGGGCAGTTCTTC.

The chain employs TRBV19 and TRBJ2-7; 9 positions match TRBD1. Trimming removed 4 bases from V and 3 bases from J; junction bases left unmatched: 10. The CDR3 is 16 residues long. Per the germline V gene, CDR1 is LNHDA and CDR2 is SQIVND (reference sequence). The CDR3 sequence: CASSSRTGERLYEQYF. CDR3 DNA: TGTGCCAGTAGTAGCCGGACAGGGGAGAGGCTCTACGAGCAGTACTTC.

This clonotype has a handful of counts. J is TRBJ2-2 and V is TRBV7-9; D remains unclear. Trimming pared 4 bases from V and 10 bases from J, leaving 10 bases between. This CDR3 spans 12 amino acids. The germline gives CDR1 SEHNR, CDR2 FQNEAQ (reference sequence). In nucleotides, the CDR3 is TGTGCCAGCAGCTCAGACTGGGAGGAGCTGTTTTTT. It translates to CASSSDWEELFF.

Ten or more counts support this clonotype. The CDR3 DNA sequence: TGTGCCAGCAGCTGGGCCGGTAGCAATCAGCCCCAGCATTTT. Its protein is CASSWAGSNQPQHF. The V gene is TRBV5-5, the J gene TRBJ1-5; D is unclear. Trimming shortened V by 3 bases and J by 0 bases, and 7 bases separated the two germline ends. Germline CDR1 SGHKS, CDR2 YYEKEE (reference sequence). The CDR3 is 14 amino acids. The variable domain in full, completed from reference TRBV5-5 and TRBJ1-5, reads DAGVTQSPTHLIKTRGQQVTLRCSPISGHKSVSWYQQVLGQGPQFIFQYYEKEERGRGNFPDRFSARQFPNYSSELNVNALLLGDSALYLCASSWAGSNQPQHFGDGTRLSIL.

This clonotype was seen repeatedly, ten times or more. The chain employs TRBV28 and TRBJ1-5; D gene unclear. Per germline, CDR1 MDHEN and CDR2 SYDVKM. The CDR3 is made up of 12 amino acids. Trimming cost V 4 bases and J 4 bases, with 5 bases left between them. The CDR3 nucleotides read TGTGCCAGCAGTTCTAATAATCAGCCCCAGCATTTT. Protein: CASSSNNQPQHF.

At least ten counts were recorded for this clonotype. The chain carries TRBV6-1 and TRBJ2-7; TRBD1 might be the D (5 bases). The germline gives CDR1 MNHNS, CDR2 SASEGT. V was trimmed by 5 bases and J by 0 bases, leaving 20 bases between them. This CDR3 has 17 amino acids. The chain's CDR3 is CASSKKSQGTPSYEQYF. The DNA of the CDR3 is TGTGCCAGCAGTAAAAAGTCCCAGGGAACTCCCTCCTACGAGCAGTACTTC.

This clonotype showed up just a few times. The chain combines TRBV29-1 with TRBJ1-2; D unclear. Germline V gene sequence: CDR1 SQVTM, CDR2 ANQGSEA. The V and J ends lost 4 bases and 0 bases respectively, with 9 bases between them. The CDR3 sequence is 13 residues long. CDR3: CSVVEGANYGYTF. The DNA for the CDR3 is TGCAGCGTTGTTGAGGGAGCTAACTATGGCTACACCTTC.

The V gene is TRBV10-1, the J gene TRBJ2-3; a possible D gene is TRBD2 (6 bases). The CDR3 extends over 14 amino acids. The V end was cut by 3 bases, the J end by 2 bases, with 9 bases between. The germline gives CDR1 WNHNN, CDR2 SYGVQD (reference sequence). In nucleotides, the CDR3 is TGCGCCAGCAGTGATAGCGGCAACACAGATACGCAGTATTTT. Translated, it gives CASSDSGNTDTQYF.

This clonotype was recorded a few times. This chain links TRBV5-1 with TRBJ1-4; D gene uncertain. This CDR3 comprises 14 residues. Germline V gene data show CDR1 as SGHRS and CDR2 as YFSETQ. V lost 0 bases and J lost 8, with 11 bases in between. The CDR3 here is CASSLESQAEKLFF. CDR3 bases: TGCGCCAGCAGCTTGGAGTCCCAGGCAGAAAAACTGTTTTTT.

This clonotype was observed a handful of times. The V call is TRBV19, the J call TRBJ1-2; 9 nucleotides match TRBD1. The CDR3 has 13 amino acids. V gave up 9 bases and J gave up 4 bases; unmatched junction bases: 6. Germline V gene sequence: CDR1 LNHDA, CDR2 SQIVND (reference sequence). In nucleotides, the CDR3 is TGTGCCAGCACCGGGACAGGGACCTATGGCTACACCTTC. Translation gives CASTGTGTYGYTF.

This clonotype was detected many times. The rearrangement joins TRBV19 to TRBJ2-1; maybe TRBD1 (5 bases). CDR1 is LNHDA and CDR2 is SQIVND in the germline V gene (reference sequence). The CDR3 covers 16 residues. The ends were cut back, 3 bases at V and 2 bases at J, with 14 bases in the middle. CDR3 amino acids: CASSIGAGPAYNEQFF. The CDR3 DNA is TGTGCCAGTAGTATTGGGGCAGGGCCAGCCTACAATGAGCAGTTCTTC.

This clonotype was observed at least ten times. The J gene is TRBJ2-1, the V gene TRBV6-5, with 9 bases matching TRBD2. Germline loops: CDR1 MNHEY, CDR2 SVGAGI. V trimming: 6 bases; J trimming: 2 bases; junction bases outside the gene matches: 2. This CDR3 region has 14 residues. CDR3 nucleotides: TGTGCCAGCAGCTTAGCGGGGGCCTACAATGAGCAGTTCTTC. This translates into CASSLAGAYNEQFF.

This clonotype has at least ten counts. This chain links TRBV4-2 with TRBJ2-2; D is unresolved. Germline CDR1 and CDR2: LGHNA and YNFKEQ. V lost 1 base and J 6 bases, leaving 15 bases between the germline ends. This CDR3 spans 16 amino acids. CDR3 sequence (DNA): TGTGCCAGCAGCCAAGTGCGAGTAAACGTCGCCGGGGAGCTGTTTTTT. It translates to CASSQVRVNVAGELFF.

The table lists this clonotype with many counts. This sequence joins TRBV5-1 and TRBJ2-7; 9 bases line up with TRBD2. This CDR3 has 17 amino acids. J gave up 3 bases and V 0 bases, and 10 bases lay outside the gene matches. Germline V CDR1 and CDR2: SGHRS, YFSETQ. The CDR3 DNA follows: TGCGCCAGCAGCTTGGGAGGGGATAGCGGGAGCGTCTACGAGCAGTACTTC. Its translation: CASSLGGDSGSVYEQYF.

This clonotype has ten or more counts. The chain joins TRBV2 to TRBJ2-7, with 9 bases matching TRBD2. Germline V gene sequence: CDR1 SNHLY, CDR2 FYNNEI. The CDR3 spans 16 residues. Trimming cost V 1 base and J 2 bases; bases outside gene matches: 6. The CDR3: CASSEELAGGPYEQYF. CDR3 DNA sequence: TGTGCCAGCAGTGAAGAATTGGCGGGAGGGCCCTACGAGCAGTACTTC.

This clonotype has more than one count but fewer than ten. This chain uses TRBV20-1 with TRBJ2-1; D gene unclear. The V gene lost 0 bases and the J gene lost 3 bases, with 12 bases spanning the gap. The CDR3 spans 15 residues. Germline V gene sequence: CDR1 DFQATT, CDR2 SNEGSKA (reference sequence). CDR3 sequence: CSAREGPGDYNEQFF. The CDR3 DNA reads TGCAGTGCTAGAGAGGGCCCTGGCGACTACAATGAGCAGTTCTTC.

This clonotype was counted many times. The genes are TRBV6-1 and TRBJ1-6, with D maybe TRBD1 (5 bases). The V gene lost 6 bases and the J gene lost 0 bases, with 9 bases spanning the gap. The germline gives CDR1 MNHNS, CDR2 SASEGT. The CDR3 runs 15 residues. CDR3 in DNA: TGTGCCAGCAGCAGCCAGGGCTCCTATAATTCACCCCTCCACTTT. Translated, it gives CASSSQGSYNSPLHF.

This clonotype is judged medium-sized. The rearrangement links TRBV4-1 to TRBJ1-1; no definite D call. This CDR3 is 19 amino acids long. The germline V gene encodes CDR1 MGHRA and CDR2 YSYEKL. Between the trimmed V and J ends, which lost 0 bases and 0 bases, there was a span of 20 bases. CDR3 residues: CASSQDGTRPKLLNTEAFF. Written as DNA, the CDR3 is TGCGCCAGCAGCCAAGACGGCACGAGGCCAAAGCTTTTGAACACTGAAGCTTTCTTT.

This clonotype was detected a few times. This sequence joins TRBV29-1 and TRBJ1-3; D unresolved. With 4 bases removed from V and 3 bases from J, the gap between germline ends came to 7 bases. The CDR3 has 12 residues. Germline V gives CDR1 SQVTM, CDR2 ANQGSEA. CDR3 residues: CSVARDGNTIYF. The DNA of the CDR3 is TGCAGCGTTGCGCGGGATGGAAACACCATATATTTT. Together with reference TRBV29-1 and TRBJ1-3, the CDR3 gives the full variable domain: SAVISQKPSRDICQRGTSLTIQCQVDSQVTMMFWYRQQPGQSLTLIATANQGSEATYESGFVIDKFPISRPNLTFSTLTVSNMSPEDSSIYLCSVARDGNTIYFGEGSWLTVV.

This chain links TRBV6-1 with TRBJ2-1, with 13 bases lining up with TRBD2. V shed 2 bases, J shed 1 base, and the junction held 5 bases outside the gene matches. Germline CDR1 reads MNHNS; CDR2 reads SASEGT. CDR3 length: 18 amino acids. Here the CDR3 DNA reads TGTGCCAGCAGTGAACTAGGACTAGCGGGAGCATCCTACAATGAGCAGTTCTTC. This gives the protein CASSELGLAGASYNEQFF.

This clonotype was counted at least ten times. The chain combines TRBV5-1 with TRBJ2-7, with D possibly being TRBD1 (6 bases). Trimming removed 0 bases at V and 2 bases at J, with 9 bases between. Germline V gene data show CDR1 as SGHRS and CDR2 as YFSETQ. CDR3 length equals 14 residues. CDR3 in DNA: TGCGCCAGCAGCTTGGGTCAGGGGCCCTACGAGCAGTACTTC. Its translation is CASSLGQGPYEQYF.

The table lists this clonotype with a few counts. The chain recombines TRBV13 with TRBJ2-7; possibly TRBD2 for D (5 bases). This CDR3 region has 14 residues. Per germline, CDR1 PRHDT and CDR2 FYEKMQ (reference sequence). The germline V and J ends were trimmed by 1 base and 2 bases, with 9 bases remaining between them. CDR3 protein: CASSLVGKAYEQYF. CDR3 bases: TGTGCCAGCAGCTTAGTCGGGAAGGCCTACGAGCAGTACTTC.

This clonotype was counted ten times or more. The V gene is TRBV20-1, the J gene TRBJ2-7; D is possibly TRBD2 (6 bases). This CDR3 has 13 residues. The germline V gene has CDR1 DFQATT and CDR2 SNEGSKA (reference sequence). Trimming removed 7 bases from V and 5 bases from J, with 18 bases in between. This CDR3 is CSVGSLAFHEQYF. Written as DNA, the CDR3 is TGCAGTGTAGGCTCCCTAGCGTTCCACGAGCAGTACTTC.

This clonotype was detected ten times or more. The V call is TRBV27, the J call TRBJ2-7, with D possibly being TRBD1 (5 bases). This CDR3 is 13 amino acids long. CDR1 is MNHEY, CDR2 SMNVEV, per germline (reference sequence). Trimming removed 3 bases at V and 6 bases at J, with 12 bases between. CDR3 in DNA: TGTGCCAGCAGTTTCAGGGTAGCCTTCGAGCAGTACTTC. This gives the protein CASSFRVAFEQYF.

The sample holds a few counts of this clonotype. The rearrangement uses TRBV20-1 and TRBJ2-2; 10 nucleotides match TRBD2. CDR3 size: 16 residues. Per germline, CDR1 DFQATT and CDR2 SNEGSKA (reference sequence). The ends lost 3 bases at V and 2 bases at J; junction bases unmatched: 6. The DNA of the CDR3 is TGCAGTGCTAGGAGGAGCGGGAGGGCCAACACCGGGGAGCTGTTTTTT. It encodes CSARRSGRANTGELFF.

In this sample, this clonotype turned up many times. V gene TRBV6-5 combines with J gene TRBJ2-2, with 7 bases matching TRBD2. J gave up 6 bases and V 6 bases, and 4 bases lay outside the gene matches. Germline V gene sequence: CDR1 MNHEY, CDR2 SVGAGI. The CDR3 is made up of 13 amino acids. CDR3 sequence: CASRLRGAGELFF. CDR3 in DNA: TGTGCCAGCAGACTCCGGGGGGCCGGGGAGCTGTTTTTT.

The sample holds many counts of this clonotype. The chain combines TRBV2 with TRBJ1-1, with D possibly matching TRBD1 (5 bases). V shed 5 bases and J shed 0 bases, with 13 bases lying between them. This CDR3 is built from 15 residues. Germline V CDR1 and CDR2: SNHLY, FYNNEI. Written as DNA, the CDR3 is TGTGCCAGCAGTTTTACACGGGGCATGAACACTGAAGCTTTCTTT. The encoded protein is CASSFTRGMNTEAFF.

This clonotype was found many times. The chain employs TRBV20-1 and TRBJ2-5; D uncertain. Deletions cut 5 bases from V and 3 bases from J, with 4 bases between. The CDR3 is 10 residues long. Germline V gene data show CDR1 as DFQATT and CDR2 as SNEGSKA (reference sequence). In DNA form, the CDR3 reads TGCAGTGCTCGTGAAGAGACCCAGTACTTC. As protein: CSAREETQYF.